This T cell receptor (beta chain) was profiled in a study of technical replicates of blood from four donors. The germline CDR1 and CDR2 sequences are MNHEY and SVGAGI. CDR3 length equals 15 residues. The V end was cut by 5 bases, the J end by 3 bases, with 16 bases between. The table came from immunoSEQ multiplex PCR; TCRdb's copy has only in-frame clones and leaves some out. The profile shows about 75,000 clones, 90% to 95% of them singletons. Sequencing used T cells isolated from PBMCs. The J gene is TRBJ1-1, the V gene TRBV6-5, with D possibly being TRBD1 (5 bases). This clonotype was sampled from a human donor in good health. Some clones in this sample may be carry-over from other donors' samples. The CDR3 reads CASSGRTPGDTEAFF. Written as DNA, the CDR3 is TGTGCCAGCAGTGGACGGACACCTGGCGACACTGAAGCTTTCTTT.